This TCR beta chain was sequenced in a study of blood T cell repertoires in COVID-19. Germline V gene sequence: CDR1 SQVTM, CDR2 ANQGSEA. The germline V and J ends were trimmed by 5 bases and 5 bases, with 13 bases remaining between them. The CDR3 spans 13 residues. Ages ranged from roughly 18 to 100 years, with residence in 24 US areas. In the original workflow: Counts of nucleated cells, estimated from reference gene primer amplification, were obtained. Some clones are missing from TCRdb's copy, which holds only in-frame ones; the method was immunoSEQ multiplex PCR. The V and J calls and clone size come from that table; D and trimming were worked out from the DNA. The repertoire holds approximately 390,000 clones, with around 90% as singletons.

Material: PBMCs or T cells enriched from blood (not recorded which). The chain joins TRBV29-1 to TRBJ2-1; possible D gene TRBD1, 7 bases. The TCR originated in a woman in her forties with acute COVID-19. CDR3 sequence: CSVRGTVHNEQFF. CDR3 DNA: TGCAGCGTTCGGGGGACAGTACACAATGAGCAGTTCTTC.